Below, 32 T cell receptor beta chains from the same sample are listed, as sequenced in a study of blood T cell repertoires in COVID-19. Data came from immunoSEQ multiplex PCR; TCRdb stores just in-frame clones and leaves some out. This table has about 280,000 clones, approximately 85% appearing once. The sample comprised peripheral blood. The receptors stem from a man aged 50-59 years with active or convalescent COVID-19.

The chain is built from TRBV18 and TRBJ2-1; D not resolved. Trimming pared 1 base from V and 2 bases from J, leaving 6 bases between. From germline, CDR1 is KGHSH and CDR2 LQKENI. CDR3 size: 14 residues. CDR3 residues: CASSPLSAYNEQFF. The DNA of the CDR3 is TGTGCCAGCTCACCACTCTCGGCCTACAATGAGCAGTTCTTC.

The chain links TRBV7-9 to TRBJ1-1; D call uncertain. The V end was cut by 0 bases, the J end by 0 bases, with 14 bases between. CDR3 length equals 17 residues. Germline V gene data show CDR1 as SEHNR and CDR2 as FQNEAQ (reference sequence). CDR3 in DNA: TGTGCCAGCAGCTTAGCCCAAACGGTTTACCTGAACACTGAAGCTTTCTTT. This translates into CASSLAQTVYLNTEAFF.

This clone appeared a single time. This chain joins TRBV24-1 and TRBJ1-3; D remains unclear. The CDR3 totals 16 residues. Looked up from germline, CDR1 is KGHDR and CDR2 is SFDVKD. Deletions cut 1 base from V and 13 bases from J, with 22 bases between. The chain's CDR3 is CATSDLGRAGRPRIYF. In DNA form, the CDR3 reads TGTGCCACCAGTGATTTAGGACGGGCTGGGAGGCCAAGGATATATTTT.

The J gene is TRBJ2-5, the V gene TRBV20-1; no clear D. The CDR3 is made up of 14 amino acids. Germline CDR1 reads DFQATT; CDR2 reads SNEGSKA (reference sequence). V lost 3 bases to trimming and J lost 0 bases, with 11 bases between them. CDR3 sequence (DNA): TGCAGTGCTAGTGTCGGGTTTTACCAAGAGACCCAGTACTTC. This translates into CSASVGFYQETQYF.

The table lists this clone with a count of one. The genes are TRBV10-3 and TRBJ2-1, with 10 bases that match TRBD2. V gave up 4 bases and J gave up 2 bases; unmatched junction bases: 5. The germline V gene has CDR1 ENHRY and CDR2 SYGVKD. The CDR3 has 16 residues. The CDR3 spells CAISGAAGGTYNEQFF. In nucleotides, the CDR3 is TGTGCCATCAGTGGGGCAGCGGGAGGGACCTACAATGAGCAGTTCTTC.

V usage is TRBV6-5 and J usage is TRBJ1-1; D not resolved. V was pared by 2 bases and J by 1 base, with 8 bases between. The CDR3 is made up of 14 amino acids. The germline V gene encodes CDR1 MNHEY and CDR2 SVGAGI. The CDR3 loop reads CASSYRPRNTEAFF. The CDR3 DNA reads TGTGCCAGCAGTTACCGACCTAGGAACACTGAAGCTTTCTTT.

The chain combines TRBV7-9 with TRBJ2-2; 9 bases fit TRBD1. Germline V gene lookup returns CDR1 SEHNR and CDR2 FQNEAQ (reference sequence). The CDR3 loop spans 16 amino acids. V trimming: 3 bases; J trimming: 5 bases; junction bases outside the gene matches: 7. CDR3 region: CASSFLQGARTGELFF. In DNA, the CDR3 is TGTGCCAGCAGCTTCCTACAGGGGGCGCGGACCGGGGAGCTGTTTTTT.

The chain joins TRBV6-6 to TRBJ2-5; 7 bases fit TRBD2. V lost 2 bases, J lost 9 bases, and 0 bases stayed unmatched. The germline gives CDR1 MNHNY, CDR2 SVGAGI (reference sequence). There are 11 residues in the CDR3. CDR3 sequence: CASSYGGAQYF. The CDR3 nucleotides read TGTGCCAGCAGTTACGGGGGGGCCCAGTACTTC.

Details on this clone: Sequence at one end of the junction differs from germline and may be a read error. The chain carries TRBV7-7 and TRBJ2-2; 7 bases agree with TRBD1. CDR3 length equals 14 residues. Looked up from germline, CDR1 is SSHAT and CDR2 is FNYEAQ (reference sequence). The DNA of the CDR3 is TGTGCTAGCAGCCCCGGGACAGACACCGGGGAGCTGTTTTTT. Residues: CASSPGTDTGELFF.

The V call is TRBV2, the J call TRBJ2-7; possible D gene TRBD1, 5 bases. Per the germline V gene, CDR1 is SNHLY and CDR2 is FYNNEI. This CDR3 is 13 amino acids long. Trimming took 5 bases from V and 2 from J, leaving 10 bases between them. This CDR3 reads CASSLRQPYEQYF. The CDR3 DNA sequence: TGTGCCAGCAGTCTACGACAGCCCTACGAGCAGTACTTC.

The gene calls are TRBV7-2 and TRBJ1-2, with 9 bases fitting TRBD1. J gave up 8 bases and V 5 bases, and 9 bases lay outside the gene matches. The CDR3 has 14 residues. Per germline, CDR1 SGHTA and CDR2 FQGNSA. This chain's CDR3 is CASSPGTGKLGYTF. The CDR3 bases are TGTGCCAGCAGCCCCGGGACAGGGAAACTCGGCTACACCTTC.

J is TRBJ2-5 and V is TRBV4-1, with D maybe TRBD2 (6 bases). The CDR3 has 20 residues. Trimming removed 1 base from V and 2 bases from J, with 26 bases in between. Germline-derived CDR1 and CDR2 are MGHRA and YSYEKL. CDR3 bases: TGCGCCAGCAGCCAAGGCACCAGGAGGGGTCCCCGAACAGAACAAGAGACCCAGTACTTC. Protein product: CASSQGTRRGPRTEQETQYF.

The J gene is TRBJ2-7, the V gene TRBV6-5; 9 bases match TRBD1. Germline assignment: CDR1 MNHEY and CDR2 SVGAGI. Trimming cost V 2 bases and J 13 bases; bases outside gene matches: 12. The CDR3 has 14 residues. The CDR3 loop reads CASSYRNTGGLEYF. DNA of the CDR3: TGTGCCAGCAGTTACCGAAATACAGGGGGCCTAGAATACTTC.

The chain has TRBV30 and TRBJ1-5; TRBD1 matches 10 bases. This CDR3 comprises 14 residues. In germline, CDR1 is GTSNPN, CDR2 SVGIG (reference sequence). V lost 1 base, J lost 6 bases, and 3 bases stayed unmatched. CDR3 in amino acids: CAWSGDRGIQPQHF. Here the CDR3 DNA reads TGTGCCTGGAGTGGGGACAGGGGTATTCAGCCCCAGCATTTT.

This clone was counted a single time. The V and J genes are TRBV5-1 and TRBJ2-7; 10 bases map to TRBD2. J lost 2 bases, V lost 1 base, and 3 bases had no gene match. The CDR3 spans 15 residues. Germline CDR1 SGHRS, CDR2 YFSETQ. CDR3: CASSLTTSGTYEQYF. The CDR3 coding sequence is TGCGCCAGCAGCTTGACAACTAGCGGGACCTACGAGCAGTACTTC. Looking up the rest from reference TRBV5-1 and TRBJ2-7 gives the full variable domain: KAGVTQTPRYLIKTRGQQVTLSCSPISGHRSVSWYQQTPGQGLQFLFEYFSETQRNKGNFPGRFSGRQFSNSRSEMNVSTLELGDSALYLCASSLTTSGTYEQYFGPGTRLTVT.

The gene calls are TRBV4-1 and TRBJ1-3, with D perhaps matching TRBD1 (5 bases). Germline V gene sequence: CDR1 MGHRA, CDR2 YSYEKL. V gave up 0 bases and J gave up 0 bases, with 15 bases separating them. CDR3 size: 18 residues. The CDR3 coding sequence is TGCGCCAGCAGCCAAGATCAATGGGCAGGGCCCTCTGGAAACACCATATATTTT. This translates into CASSQDQWAGPSGNTIYF.

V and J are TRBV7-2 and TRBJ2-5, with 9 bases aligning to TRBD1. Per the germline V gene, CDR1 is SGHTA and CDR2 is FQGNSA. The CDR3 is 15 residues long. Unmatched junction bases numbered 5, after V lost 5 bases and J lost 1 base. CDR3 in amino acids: CASSTGGGIQETQYF. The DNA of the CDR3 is TGTGCCAGCAGCACAGGGGGCGGGATCCAAGAGACCCAGTACTTC.

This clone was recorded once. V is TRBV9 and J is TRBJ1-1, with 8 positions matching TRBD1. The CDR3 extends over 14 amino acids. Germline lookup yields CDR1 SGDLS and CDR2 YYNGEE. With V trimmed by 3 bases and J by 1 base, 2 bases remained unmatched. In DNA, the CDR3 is TGTGCCAGCAGCGGCGGGACAGGGAACACTGAAGCTTTCTTT. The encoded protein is CASSGGTGNTEAFF.

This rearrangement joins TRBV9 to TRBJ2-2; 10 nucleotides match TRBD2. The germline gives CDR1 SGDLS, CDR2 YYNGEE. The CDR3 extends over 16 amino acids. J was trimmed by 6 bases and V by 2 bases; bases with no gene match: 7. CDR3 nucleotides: TGTGCCAGCAGCGTCCTCACTAGCGGGATGGCCGGGGAGCTGTTTTTT. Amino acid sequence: CASSVLTSGMAGELFF.

The CDR3 region has the DNA TGTGCCAGCAGCCTAGCGCTTGGAGAGACCCAGTACTTC. Protein sequence: CASSLALGETQYF. The chain employs TRBV5-4 and TRBJ2-5, with D possibly TRBD2 on 6 matching bases. Per germline, CDR1 SGHNT and CDR2 YYREEE (reference sequence). CDR3 length: 13 amino acids. V was clipped by 4 bases and J by 4 bases, with 11 bases between them.

CDR3 coding DNA: TGTGCCAGCAGCTTACAGAGGGGCGGGCTAGCGGGCCTCAATGAGCAGTTCTTC. Protein: CASSLQRGGLAGLNEQFF. The chain combines TRBV13 with TRBJ2-1, with 8 bases lining up with TRBD2. V shed 2 bases, J shed 6 bases, and the junction held 15 bases outside the gene matches. Germline CDR1 reads PRHDT; CDR2 reads FYEKMQ (reference sequence). The CDR3 spans 18 residues.

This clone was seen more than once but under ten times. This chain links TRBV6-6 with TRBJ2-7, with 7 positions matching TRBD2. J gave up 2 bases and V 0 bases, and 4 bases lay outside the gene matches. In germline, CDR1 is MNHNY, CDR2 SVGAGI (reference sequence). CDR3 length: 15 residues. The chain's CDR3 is CASSYSPSGPYEQYF. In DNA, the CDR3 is TGTGCCAGCAGTTACTCCCCTAGCGGACCCTACGAGCAGTACTTC.

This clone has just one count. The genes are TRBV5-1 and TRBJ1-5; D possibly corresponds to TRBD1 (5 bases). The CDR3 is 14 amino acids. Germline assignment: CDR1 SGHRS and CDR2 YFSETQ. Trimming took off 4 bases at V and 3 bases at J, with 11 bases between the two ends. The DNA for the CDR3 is TGCGCCAGCAGCCCGGAGGGGCCCAATCAGCCCCAGCATTTT. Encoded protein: CASSPEGPNQPQHF.

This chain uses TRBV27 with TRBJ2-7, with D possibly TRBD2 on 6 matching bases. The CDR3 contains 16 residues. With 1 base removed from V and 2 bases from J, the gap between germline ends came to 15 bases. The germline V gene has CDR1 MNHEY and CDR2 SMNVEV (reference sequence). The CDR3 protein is CASSLLSSGYTYEQYF. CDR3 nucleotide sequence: TGTGCCAGCAGTTTATTGTCCAGCGGGTATACCTACGAGCAGTACTTC.

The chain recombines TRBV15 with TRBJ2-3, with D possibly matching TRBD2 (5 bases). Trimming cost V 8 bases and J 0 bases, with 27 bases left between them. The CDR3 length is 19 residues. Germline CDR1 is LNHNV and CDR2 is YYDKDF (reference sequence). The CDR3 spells CATATRAPRETSSTDTQYF. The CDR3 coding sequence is TGTGCCACCGCGACGCGGGCCCCGAGAGAGACGTCTAGCACAGATACGCAGTATTTT.

The CDR3 nucleotides read TGTGCCAGCAGCTCGGGACAGGCGGGAGGAAACACCATATATTTT. Its protein product is CASSSGQAGGNTIYF. This sequence joins TRBV7-2 and TRBJ1-3, with 8 nucleotides matching TRBD1. This CDR3 has 15 amino acids. V trimming: 4 bases; J trimming: 4 bases; junction bases outside the gene matches: 6. The germline gives CDR1 SGHTA, CDR2 FQGNSA.

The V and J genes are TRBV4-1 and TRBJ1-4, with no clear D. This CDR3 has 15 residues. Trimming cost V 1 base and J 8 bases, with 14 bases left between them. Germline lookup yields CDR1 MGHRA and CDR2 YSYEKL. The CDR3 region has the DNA TGCGCCAGCAGCCAAGGTATGGCAGCCGGGGAAAAACTGTTTTTT. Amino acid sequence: CASSQGMAAGEKLFF.

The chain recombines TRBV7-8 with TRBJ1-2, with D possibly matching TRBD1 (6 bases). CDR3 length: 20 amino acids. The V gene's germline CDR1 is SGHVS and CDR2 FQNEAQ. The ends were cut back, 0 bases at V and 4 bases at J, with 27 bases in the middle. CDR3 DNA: TGTGCCAGCAGCTTAGCGCCGTGGGGTACAGGACAGCTCCCCTTCTATGGCTACACCTTC. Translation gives CASSLAPWGTGQLPFYGYTF.

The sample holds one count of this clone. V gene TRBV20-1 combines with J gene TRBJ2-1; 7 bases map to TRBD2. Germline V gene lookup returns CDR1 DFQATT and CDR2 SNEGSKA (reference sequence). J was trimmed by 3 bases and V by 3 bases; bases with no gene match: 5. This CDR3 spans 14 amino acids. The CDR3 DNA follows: TGCAGTGCTAGTGTGTGGGAGGGCTACAATGAGCAGTTCTTC. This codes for CSASVWEGYNEQFF.

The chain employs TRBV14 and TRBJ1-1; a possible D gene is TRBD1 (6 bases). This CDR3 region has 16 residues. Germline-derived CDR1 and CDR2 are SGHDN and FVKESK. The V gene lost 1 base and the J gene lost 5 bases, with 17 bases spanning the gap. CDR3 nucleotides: TGTGCCAGCAGCCAAGGCGTTCGACAGACAGGTACTGAAGCTTTCTTT. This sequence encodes CASSQGVRQTGTEAFF.

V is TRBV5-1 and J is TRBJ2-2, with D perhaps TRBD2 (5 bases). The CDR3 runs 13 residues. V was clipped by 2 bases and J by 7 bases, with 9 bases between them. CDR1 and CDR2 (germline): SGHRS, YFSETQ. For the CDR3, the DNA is TGCGCCAGCAGCTTTTACGGGAACGGGGAGCTGTTTTTT. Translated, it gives CASSFYGNGELFF.

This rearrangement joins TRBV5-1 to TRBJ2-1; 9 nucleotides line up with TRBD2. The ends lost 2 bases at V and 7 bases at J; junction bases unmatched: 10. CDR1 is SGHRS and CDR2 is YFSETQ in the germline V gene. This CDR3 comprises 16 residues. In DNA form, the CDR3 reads TGCGCCAGCAGCTTTCTCGATGCGGGAGGGCGAAATGAGCAGTTCTTC. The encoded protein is CASSFLDAGGRNEQFF.